The 22 T cell receptor beta chains below were found in one sample sequenced in a study of neoadjuvant nivolumab and ipilimumab in lung cancer. Only in-frame clones appear in the TCRdb table, and some are missing; sequencing was by immunoSEQ multiplex PCR. The sample yields over 25,000 clones, under 95% seen once. Sequenced material: peripheral blood, taken after neoadjuvant nivolumab, alone or with ipilimumab, at or shortly before surgery. All receptors derive from an adult with non-small cell lung cancer.

The chain uses TRBV29-1 and TRBJ2-7, with D perhaps TRBD1 (5 bases). The germline V and J ends were trimmed by 6 bases and 7 bases, with 16 bases remaining between them. Germline loops: CDR1 SQVTM, CDR2 ANQGSEA. This CDR3 contains 12 residues. CDR3 DNA sequence: TGCAGCGTGACAGTGGGGCTGGGGGAGCAGTACTTC. Encoded protein: CSVTVGLGEQYF.

V is TRBV6-6 and J is TRBJ1-1; 8 nucleotides line up with TRBD1. Germline V lookup: CDR1 MNHNY, CDR2 SVGAGI (reference sequence). The length of the CDR3 is 12 residues. The ends lost 11 bases at V and 5 bases at J; junction bases unmatched: 7. CDR3 sequence (DNA): TGTGCCGGCCAGACAGGGGATACTGAAGCTTTCTTT. Its translation: CAGQTGDTEAFF.

This clone has only one observation. In nucleotides, the CDR3 is TGTGCCAGCAATGGGCAGGGGCTTTTTGTTTTCTTT. Amino acids: CASNGQGLFVFF. This rearrangement joins TRBV6-1 to TRBJ1-1; D possibly corresponds to TRBD1 (6 bases). Between the trimmed V and J ends, which lost 7 bases and 13 bases, there was a span of 19 bases. Germline values: CDR1 MNHNS, CDR2 SASEGT. There are 12 residues in the CDR3.

This rearrangement joins TRBV2 to TRBJ2-7, with no clear D. Germline V gives CDR1 SNHLY, CDR2 FYNNEI. The V and J ends lost 6 bases and 3 bases respectively, with 15 bases between them. This CDR3 is built from 14 residues. The CDR3 region is CASSRPREYYEQYF. Here the CDR3 DNA reads TGTGCCAGCAGCCGGCCCAGAGAGTACTACGAGCAGTACTTC.

V usage is TRBV29-1 and J usage is TRBJ2-7; the match to TRBD2 covers 9 bases. CDR1 is SQVTM and CDR2 is ANQGSEA in the germline V gene. Unmatched junction bases numbered 4, after V lost 4 bases and J lost 3 bases. The CDR3 loop spans 13 amino acids. Here the CDR3 reads CSVGTSEIYEQYF. The CDR3 nucleotides are TGCAGCGTTGGGACTAGCGAGATCTACGAGCAGTACTTC.

The chain combines TRBV6-6 with TRBJ2-2, with a possible D match to TRBD1 (5 bases). Trimming cost V 6 bases and J 5 bases, with 10 bases left between them. Germline V gene lookup returns CDR1 MNHNY and CDR2 SVGAGI (reference sequence). This CDR3 contains 13 residues. The CDR3 region is CASSAGQTGELFF. CDR3 coding DNA: TGTGCCAGCAGCGCCGGACAAACCGGGGAGCTGTTTTTT.

This rearrangement joins TRBV7-3 to TRBJ2-1, with a tentative D call TRBD2 (7 bases). CDR3 length: 13 residues. The germline V gene encodes CDR1 SGHTA and CDR2 FQGTGA. V gave up 2 bases and J gave up 10 bases, with 12 bases separating them. The DNA for the CDR3 is TGTGCCAGCAGCTTAGAGGGGGAGGGGGAGCAGTTCTTC. It is translated as CASSLEGEGEQFF. Full variable domain (rest looked up from reference TRBV7-3 and TRBJ2-1): GAGVSQTPSNKVTEKGKYVELRCDPISGHTALYWYRQSLGQGPEFLIYFQGTGAADDSGLPNDRFFAVRPEGSVSTLKIQRTERGDSAVYLCASSLEGEGEQFFGPGTRLTVL.

This chain joins TRBV5-1 and TRBJ2-2, with D possibly TRBD1 on 6 matching bases. Germline loops: CDR1 SGHRS, CDR2 YFSETQ. The CDR3 is 14 residues long. With 5 bases removed from V and 7 bases from J, the gap between germline ends came to 15 bases. The CDR3 sequence is CASSTGTIGGELFF. For the CDR3, the DNA is TGCGCCAGCAGTACCGGGACAATCGGCGGGGAGCTGTTTTTT.

The chain employs TRBV28 and TRBJ1-5, with D possibly TRBD1 on 5 matching bases. Germline lookup yields CDR1 MDHEN and CDR2 SYDVKM. V dropped 8 bases and J dropped 1 base, with 21 bases sitting between them. The CDR3 spans 17 residues. CDR3 nucleotide sequence: TGTGCCAGCTACCGCCCCGGGAGGGGATTAAGCAATCAGCCCCAGCATTTT. This translates into CASYRPGRGLSNQPQHF.

The chain carries TRBV7-9 and TRBJ1-3, with a tentative D call TRBD1 (6 bases). CDR3 size: 16 residues. In germline, CDR1 is SEHNR, CDR2 FQNEAQ (reference sequence). V lost 0 bases and J lost 2, with 11 bases in between. CDR3 DNA sequence: TGTGCCAGCAGCTTAGCAGGGGGGGGGCCTGGAAACACCATATATTTT. Amino acid sequence: CASSLAGGGPGNTIYF.

The chain uses TRBV27 and TRBJ2-7; 8 bases fit TRBD1. Germline-derived CDR1 and CDR2 are MNHEY and SMNVEV (reference sequence). The J segment lost 5 bases and the V segment lost 4 bases, leaving 7 bases of the junction unmatched. CDR3 size: 14 residues. This CDR3 reads CASSSGTGINEQYF. The DNA for the CDR3 is TGTGCCAGCAGTTCCGGGACAGGTATCAACGAGCAGTACTTC.

The chain is built from TRBV5-6 and TRBJ2-3, with a weak D call TRBD2 (6 bases). Deletions cut 2 bases from V and 1 base from J, with 14 bases between. From germline, CDR1 is SGHDT and CDR2 YYEEEE. The CDR3 spans 16 residues. The CDR3 DNA is TGTGCCAGCAGCTTTCGACTAGGTCAGGGCACAGATACGCAGTATTTT. Protein sequence: CASSFRLGQGTDTQYF. Full variable domain (outside the CDR3, taken from reference TRBV5-6 and TRBJ2-3): DAGVTQSPTHLIKTRGQQVTLRCSPKSGHDTVSWYQQALGQGPQFIFQYYEEEERQRGNFPDRFSGHQFPNYSSELNVNALLLGDSALYLCASSFRLGQGTDTQYFGPGTRLTVL.

The V and J genes are TRBV7-8 and TRBJ2-1; D not resolved. The V and J ends lost 1 base and 8 bases respectively, with 12 bases between them. The CDR3 sequence is 14 residues long. Per the germline V gene, CDR1 is SGHVS and CDR2 is FQNEAQ. The CDR3 nucleotides read TGTGCCAGCAGCTTAGAGCGTCGGGTATATGAGCAGTTCTTC. It yields the protein CASSLERRVYEQFF.

The chain employs TRBV5-1 and TRBJ1-5; D not resolved. CDR1 and CDR2 (germline): SGHRS, YFSETQ. The CDR3 spans 13 residues. V lost 2 bases and J lost 3, with 6 bases in between. The CDR3 nucleotides are TGCGCCAGCAGCTTCGGACCCAATCAGCCCCAGCATTTT. Its translation is CASSFGPNQPQHF.

The chain joins TRBV5-1 to TRBJ2-3, with D unresolved. This CDR3 has 16 residues. Trimming took off 0 bases at V and 0 bases at J, with 11 bases between the two ends. CDR1 and CDR2 (germline): SGHRS, YFSETQ. CDR3 loop: CASSLGIISSTDTQYF. DNA of the CDR3: TGCGCCAGCAGCTTGGGCATCATTTCTAGCACAGATACGCAGTATTTT.

V is TRBV19 and J is TRBJ2-1; no definite D call. The CDR3 consists of 13 residues. Between the trimmed V and J ends, which lost 3 bases and 10 bases, there was a span of 13 bases. Germline values: CDR1 LNHDA, CDR2 SQIVND (reference sequence). This CDR3 reads CASSINGEREQFF. The CDR3 region has the DNA TGTGCCAGTAGTATCAACGGCGAGAGGGAGCAGTTCTTC.

This clone was counted once. The chain uses TRBV18 and TRBJ1-5, with D possibly matching TRBD1 (6 bases). Deletions cut 2 bases from V and 7 bases from J, with 18 bases between. Looked up from germline, CDR1 is KGHSH and CDR2 is LQKENI. The CDR3 length is 16 residues. CDR3 DNA sequence: TGTGCCAGCTCACCAAGGGCAGGGGTAATTAGCCAGCCCCAGCATTTT. It translates to CASSPRAGVISQPQHF.

The table lists this clone with a count of one. The genes are TRBV6-1 and TRBJ2-4; D uncertain. Trimming took off 3 bases at V and 0 bases at J, with 6 bases between the two ends. CDR1 and CDR2 (germline): MNHNS, SASEGT. The CDR3 is 14 residues long. In DNA, the CDR3 is TGTGCCAGCAGTGACCGGACAGCCAAAAACATTCAGTACTTC. This gives the protein CASSDRTAKNIQYF.

V gene TRBV18 combines with J gene TRBJ2-4; 8 positions match TRBD1. J gave up 13 bases and V 3 bases, and 14 bases lay outside the gene matches. The length of the CDR3 is 15 residues. Germline CDR1 reads KGHSH; CDR2 reads LQKENI. The CDR3 loop is CASSPEGDRTRRQYF. DNA of the CDR3: TGTGCCAGCTCACCGGAGGGGGACAGGACACGACGGCAGTACTTC.

This clone was seen only once. The chain recombines TRBV6-4 with TRBJ1-4; D remains ambiguous. CDR3 length: 12 amino acids. Germline CDR1 MRHNA, CDR2 SNTAGT. The V and J ends lost 0 bases and 12 bases respectively, with 8 bases between them. The CDR3 region is CASSDSIGELFF. As DNA, the CDR3 is TGTGCCAGCAGTGACTCGATCGGGGAACTGTTTTTT.

The chain uses TRBV9 and TRBJ1-1; possibly TRBD1 for D (5 bases). CDR3 length: 13 residues. Germline lookup yields CDR1 SGDLS and CDR2 YYNGEE. V was shortened by 3 bases and J by 1 base, with 7 bases between the two germline ends. CDR3 sequence (DNA): TGTGCCAGCAGCGGGAGGGGGAACACTGAAGCTTTCTTT. It translates to CASSGRGNTEAFF.

V usage is TRBV9 and J usage is TRBJ1-1; D is unclear. The V gene lost 6 bases and the J gene lost 1 base, with 16 bases spanning the gap. The germline CDR1 and CDR2 sequences are SGDLS and YYNGEE. The CDR3 length is 15 residues. CDR3 amino acids: CASTPVGRPNTEAFF. The DNA of the CDR3 is TGTGCCAGCACCCCAGTAGGGCGGCCGAACACTGAAGCTTTCTTT.